A single sample gave rise to the 24 T cell receptor beta chains below, sequenced in a study of blood T cell repertoires in COVID-19. Using immunoSEQ multiplex PCR, the repertoire was profiled, and TCRdb retains in-frame clones only, with some absent. Among around 25,000 clones listed, 85% to 90% were seen once. Source material: peripheral blood. These receptors were obtained from a human donor with active COVID-19. The donor label of this sample is uncertain.

This rearrangement joins TRBV6-1 to TRBJ1-1, with 7 bases fitting TRBD1. Germline V lookup: CDR1 MNHNS, CDR2 SASEGT. This CDR3 has 16 residues. Losses at the gene ends were 2 bases for V and 0 bases for J; bases not matched to a gene: 6. CDR3 loop: CASSETGEFMNTEAFF. CDR3 nucleotide sequence: TGTGCCAGCAGTGAAACAGGGGAGTTCATGAACACTGAAGCTTTCTTT.

The rearrangement uses TRBV5-6 and TRBJ2-7; 10 bases are shared with TRBD2. Trimming cost V 5 bases and J 4 bases; bases outside gene matches: 9. The CDR3 is 15 amino acids. The germline V gene has CDR1 SGHDT and CDR2 YYEEEE. The CDR3 loop is CASSPGLAYGYEQYF. The CDR3 DNA reads as TGTGCCAGCAGTCCGGGACTAGCGTACGGTTACGAGCAGTACTTC.

This clone was picked up one time. The chain joins TRBV5-4 to TRBJ1-2; possibly TRBD1 for D (6 bases). The CDR3 contains 13 residues. Trimming took off 2 bases at V and 2 bases at J, with 7 bases between the two ends. In germline, CDR1 is SGHNT, CDR2 YYREEE (reference sequence). CDR3 sequence reads: CASSLGGNYGYTF. The DNA for the CDR3 is TGTGCCAGCAGCTTAGGGGGAAACTATGGCTACACCTTC.

This sequence joins TRBV5-4 and TRBJ2-5; 9 bases fit TRBD2. The CDR3 contains 15 residues. The V and J ends lost 0 bases and 5 bases, in that order; junction bases with no gene match: 5. Germline CDR1 is SGHNT and CDR2 is YYREEE (reference sequence). This CDR3 reads CASSLETSGWETQYF. CDR3 DNA: TGTGCCAGCAGCTTGGAGACTAGCGGCTGGGAGACCCAGTACTTC.

This sequence joins TRBV18 and TRBJ1-1, with D tentatively TRBD1 (5 bases). Trimming took 2 bases from V and 4 from J, leaving 11 bases between them. The CDR3 loop spans 14 amino acids. Looked up from germline, CDR1 is KGHSH and CDR2 is LQKENI. CDR3 nucleotides: TGTGCCAGCTCACCATCATCGGGGGGCACTGAAGCTTTCTTT. It translates to CASSPSSGGTEAFF.

This rearrangement joins TRBV24-1 to TRBJ2-3; the D is unclear. This CDR3 has 15 residues. V shed 4 bases and J shed 5 bases, with 15 bases lying between them. The germline V gene has CDR1 KGHDR and CDR2 SFDVKD. CDR3 bases: TGTGCCACCAGTGACTCGGAGTCTCGAATAGATACGCAGTATTTT. Translating gives CATSDSESRIDTQYF.

The rearrangement joins TRBV6-2 or TRBV6-3 to TRBJ2-3; 11 bases fit TRBD2. Germline V CDR1 and CDR2: MNHEY, SVGEGT. This CDR3 is 15 amino acids long. The V gene end was trimmed by 1 base and the J gene end by 6 bases; junction bases not matched to a gene: 3. In nucleotides, the CDR3 is TGTGCCAGCAGTTACTTAGCGGGAGGGCAGGATACGCAGTATTTT. Translating it yields CASSYLAGGQDTQYF.

The gene calls are TRBV15 and TRBJ2-3; TRBD2 matches at 8 bases. Trimming took 7 bases from V and 6 from J; bases not matched to a gene: 9. In germline, CDR1 is LNHNV, CDR2 YYDKDF (reference sequence). This CDR3 has 14 amino acids. The CDR3 here is CATIAGGGRDTQYF. Written as DNA, the CDR3 is TGTGCCACCATTGCAGGCGGGGGGAGGGATACGCAGTATTTT.

V is TRBV6-5 and J is TRBJ2-7; D gene unclear. The CDR3 sequence is 14 residues long. Germline assignment: CDR1 MNHEY and CDR2 SVGAGI. Between the trimmed V and J ends, which lost 0 bases and 0 bases, there was a span of 6 bases. The DNA of the CDR3 is TGTGCCAGCAGTTACTCCCCCGGCTCCTACGAGCAGTACTTC. Residues: CASSYSPGSYEQYF.

The chain uses TRBV7-2 and TRBJ2-7; TRBD2 aligns across 9 bases. With 1 base clipped from V and 3 bases from J, the junction kept 7 bases outside the gene matches. The CDR3 spans 16 residues. CDR1 is SGHTA and CDR2 is FQGNSA in the germline V gene. The CDR3 reads CASSLGSPAGGYEQYF. The CDR3 bases are TGTGCCAGCAGCTTAGGAAGTCCAGCGGGAGGCTACGAGCAGTACTTC.

This clone was picked up one time. V gene TRBV18 combines with J gene TRBJ1-5; 7 nucleotides agree with TRBD1. Trimming cost V 4 bases and J 2 bases; bases outside gene matches: 2. The CDR3 loop spans 14 amino acids. The germline CDR1 and CDR2 sequences are KGHSH and LQKENI. CDR3 coding DNA: TGTGCCAGCTCACTCGGGACAGGCAATCAGCCCCAGCATTTT. Translation: CASSLGTGNQPQHF.

CDR3 region: CASSVSPLAGGGSYEQYF. CDR3 DNA: TGTGCCAGCAGCGTATCGCCCCTAGCGGGGGGGGGCTCCTACGAGCAGTACTTC. The chain carries TRBV9 and TRBJ2-7, with TRBD2 matching 12 bases. Per the germline V gene, CDR1 is SGDLS and CDR2 is YYNGEE. The V segment lost 1 base and the J segment 0 bases; nucleotides outside the gene matches: 8. The CDR3 spans 18 residues. Supplemented by reference TRBV9 and TRBJ2-7, the full variable domain reads DSGVTQTPKHLITATGQRVTLRCSPRSGDLSVYWYQQSLDQGLQFLIQYYNGEERAKGNILERFSAQQFPDLHSELNLSSLELGDSALYFCASSVSPLAGGGSYEQYFGPGTRLTVT.

The chain carries TRBV3-1 (or the pseudogene TRBV3-2) and TRBJ2-3; 8 bases map to TRBD1. This CDR3 region has 16 residues. Germline CDR1 and CDR2: LGHDT and YNNKEL (reference sequence). The trim removed 4 bases at V and 1 base at J, leaving 7 bases unmatched. The CDR3 reads CASSPPTGEGTDTQYF. In DNA, the CDR3 is TGTGCCAGCAGCCCGCCGACAGGGGAAGGCACAGATACGCAGTATTTT.

This chain uses TRBV19 with TRBJ1-5; the match to TRBD1 covers 9 bases. Germline CDR1 LNHDA, CDR2 SQIVND (reference sequence). The CDR3 length is 15 residues. V lost 5 bases to trimming and J lost 6 bases; unmatched junction nucleotides: 8. In nucleotides, the CDR3 is TGTGCCAGTAGTGATCACGGACAGGGGATTCAGCCCCAGCATTTT. Translated, it gives CASSDHGQGIQPQHF. Filled out from reference TRBV19 and TRBJ1-5, the complete variable domain reads DGGITQSPKYLFRKEGQNVTLSCEQNLNHDAMYWYRQDPGQGLRLIYYSQIVNDFQKGDIAEGYSVSREKKESFPLTVTSAQKNPTAFYLCASSDHGQGIQPQHFGDGTRLSIL.

This clone was recorded once. The genes are TRBV28 and TRBJ1-1, with TRBD1 identical over 7 bases. With 6 bases clipped from V and 4 bases from J, the junction kept 14 bases outside the gene matches. This CDR3 region has 16 residues. Germline-derived CDR1 and CDR2 are MDHEN and SYDVKM. Here the CDR3 DNA reads TGTGCCAGCAGCCTGATCAGGGGGAGGAGTGGCACTGAAGCTTTCTTT. Translation gives CASSLIRGRSGTEAFF.

The CDR3 reads CASSLGGTANIQYF. The CDR3 DNA is TGTGCCAGCAGCTTAGGGGGGACAGCGAACATTCAGTACTTC. The chain is built from TRBV7-9 and TRBJ2-4; 7 bases agree with TRBD1. CDR3 length: 14 residues. Germline lookup yields CDR1 SEHNR and CDR2 FQNEAQ (reference sequence). V was clipped by 1 base and J by 7 bases; unmatched bases: 4. Full variable domain (outside the CDR3, taken from reference TRBV7-9 and TRBJ2-4): DTGVSQNPRHKITKRGQNVTFRCDPISEHNRLYWYRQTLGQGPEFLTYFQNEAQLEKSRLLSDRFSAERPKGSFSTLEIQRTEQGDSAMYLCASSLGGTANIQYFGAGTRLSVL.

The rearrangement uses TRBV1 and TRBJ2-5; the D call TRBD2 from the table was never checked on the DNA. TRBV1 is listed as a pseudogene. This CDR3 is built from 16 residues. CDR3 in DNA: TGCACCAGCAGCCAGCTAGCGGGGGGACCCCAAGAGACCCAGTACTTC. This gives the protein CTSSQLAGGPQETQYF.

The V gene is TRBV6-1, the J gene TRBJ2-4; the match to TRBD2 covers 11 bases. J gave up 10 bases and V 0 bases, and 11 bases lay outside the gene matches. CDR3 size: 17 residues. CDR1 and CDR2 (germline): MNHNS, SASEGT. This chain's CDR3 is CASSEAPILAGGGIQYF. The CDR3 region has the DNA TGTGCCAGCAGTGAAGCCCCAATCCTAGCGGGAGGCGGGATTCAGTACTTC.

J is TRBJ2-7 and V is TRBV9; perhaps TRBD2 as D (5 bases). CDR1 and CDR2 from the germline V gene are SGDLS and YYNGEE. This CDR3 has 13 residues. Trimming stripped 4 bases from V and 7 bases from J, with 15 bases between. In nucleotides, the CDR3 is TGTGCCAGCAGCCCAGACGGGGTCTGGGAGCAGTACTTC. Translated, it gives CASSPDGVWEQYF.

A word on this clone: One end of the junction varies from germline; a read error may be responsible. The same CDR3 arises from other DNA sequences in this sample as well. This chain links TRBV27 with TRBJ1-6; 7 nucleotides align to TRBD1. CDR1 and CDR2 (germline): MNHEY, SMNVEV (reference sequence). The CDR3 runs to 14 residues. The CDR3 bases are TGTGCCAGCAGGCCGGGACAGCATAATTCACCCCTTCACTTT. It is translated as CASRPGQHNSPLHF.

This clone was detected only a few times. The chain recombines TRBV4-2 with TRBJ2-6; a weak D match, TRBD1 (6 bases). The length of the CDR3 is 18 residues. The germline gives CDR1 LGHNA, CDR2 YNFKEQ. V lost 4 bases to trimming and J lost 0 bases, with 16 bases between them. The CDR3 here is CASSRGHRVSSGANVLTF. The CDR3 bases are TGTGCCAGCAGCCGGGGACACCGCGTAAGCTCTGGGGCCAACGTCCTGACTTTC.

This chain connects TRBV27 to TRBJ1-4; D uncertain. The CDR3 totals 15 residues. Trimming removed 7 bases at V and 5 bases at J, with 17 bases between. Germline CDR1 is MNHEY and CDR2 is SMNVEV (reference sequence). CDR3 sequence (DNA): TGTGCCAGCACCCGAGGAGGGTCTCCCAATGAAAAACTGTTTTTT. It encodes CASTRGGSPNEKLFF. Complete variable domain (other parts from reference TRBV27 and TRBJ1-4): EAQVTQNPRYLITVTGKKLTVTCSQNMNHEYMSWYRQDPGLGLRQIYYSMNVEVTDKGDVPEGYKVSRKEKRNFPLILESPSPNQTSLYFCASTRGGSPNEKLFFGSGTQLSVL.

J is TRBJ1-4 and V is TRBV5-1; D perhaps matches TRBD1 (6 bases). The CDR3 has 14 amino acids. The germline CDR1 and CDR2 sequences are SGHRS and YFSETQ. With 2 bases removed from V and 8 bases from J, the gap between germline ends came to 13 bases. CDR3 DNA sequence: TGCGCCAGCAGCTTTGGTAGGACAGAGGAAAAACTGTTTTTT. This gives the protein CASSFGRTEEKLFF.

The CDR3 bases are TGTGCCAGCAGTGATGGGCTTAGCGGGAGCTACACAGATACGCAGTATTTT. Protein sequence: CASSDGLSGSYTDTQYF. The V call is TRBV2, the J call TRBJ2-3; 9 positions match TRBD2. CDR3 length: 17 amino acids. In germline, CDR1 is SNHLY, CDR2 FYNNEI. With 3 bases clipped from V and 2 bases from J, the junction kept 9 bases outside the gene matches.